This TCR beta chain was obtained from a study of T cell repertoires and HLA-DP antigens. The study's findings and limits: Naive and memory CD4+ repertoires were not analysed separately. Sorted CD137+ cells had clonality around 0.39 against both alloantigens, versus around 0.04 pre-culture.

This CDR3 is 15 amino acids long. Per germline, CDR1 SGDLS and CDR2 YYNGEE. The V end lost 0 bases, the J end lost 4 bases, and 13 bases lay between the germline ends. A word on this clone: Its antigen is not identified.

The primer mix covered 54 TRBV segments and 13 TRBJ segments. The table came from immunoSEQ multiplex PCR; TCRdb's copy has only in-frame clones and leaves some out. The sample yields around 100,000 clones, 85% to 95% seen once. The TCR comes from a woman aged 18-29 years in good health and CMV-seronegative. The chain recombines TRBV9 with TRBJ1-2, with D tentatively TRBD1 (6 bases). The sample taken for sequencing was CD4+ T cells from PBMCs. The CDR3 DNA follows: TGTGCCAGCAGCGTAGCAACAGGGAGGAGCTATGGCTACACCTTC. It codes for CASSVATGRSYGYTF.